These 26 T cell receptor beta chains were all obtained from the same sample, sequenced in a study of blood T cells in healthy people across ages. A J-beta primer mix and a sample-barcoded 5' primer were used in a second PCR of about 7 to 11 cycles. One entry per CDR3 protein results from TCRdb running MiXCR on the 5' RACE reads. The profile shows about a million distinct CDR3 sequences, 30% to 40% of them singletons. Sequencing used blood. The receptors were sampled from a young man in good health.

The chain employs TRBV5-1 and TRBJ2-1; the match to TRBD2 covers 10 bases. V shed 0 bases and J 3 bases; nucleotides not matched to a gene: 9. CDR3 length: 18 amino acids. CDR1 is SGHRS and CDR2 is YFSETQ in the germline V gene. In DNA form, the CDR3 reads TGCGCCAGCAGCTTGGCGGGTAGGGGACTAGCGCTCTACAATGAGCAGTTCTTC. Its translation is CASSLAGRGLALYNEQFF.

The rearrangement joins TRBV4-3 to TRBJ2-1, with TRBD2 matching 9 bases. The CDR3 totals 18 residues. The J segment lost 2 bases and the V segment lost 3 bases, leaving 11 bases of the junction unmatched. Germline V CDR1 and CDR2: LGHNA, YSLEER. The CDR3 here is CASSQGFAASGAYNEQFF. CDR3 nucleotides: TGCGCCAGCAGCCAGGGGTTCGCGGCTAGCGGGGCCTACAATGAGCAGTTCTTC.

This clonotype has only one observation. At one end, the junction sequence differs from germline, possibly due to a read error. The chain recombines TRBV4-3 with TRBJ1-1; D not certain. The CDR3 is 16 residues long. Germline V CDR1 and CDR2: LGHNA, YSLEER. The CDR3: CASSQDPPYMNTEAFF. The CDR3 DNA reads as TGCGCGAGCAGCCAAGATCCCCCTTACATGAACACTGAAGCTTTCTTT.

The genes are TRBV27 and TRBJ2-1; 8 nucleotides agree with TRBD1. V was clipped by 10 bases and J by 3 bases; unmatched bases: 8. The CDR3 loop spans 14 amino acids. CDR1 is MNHEY, CDR2 SMNVEV, per germline (reference sequence). CDR3 in DNA: TGTGCCATCGCACAGGGGGTCAGCTACAATGAGCAGTTCTTC. Protein: CAIAQGVSYNEQFF.

V usage is TRBV9 and J usage is TRBJ2-2; tentative D call: TRBD2 (6 bases). V lost 1 base and J lost 7, with 8 bases in between. This CDR3 region has 13 residues. Germline V CDR1 and CDR2: SGDLS, YYNGEE. The CDR3 DNA is TGTGCCAGCAGCGTATACGGGAGCGGGGAGCTGTTTTTT. Its translation: CASSVYGSGELFF.

The J gene is TRBJ1-1, the V gene TRBV6-5; unclear D gene. Between the trimmed V and J ends, which lost 1 base and 4 bases, there was a span of 13 bases. The CDR3 contains 15 residues. CDR1 and CDR2 from the germline V gene are MNHEY and SVGAGI. The CDR3 is CASSYFEGDGTEAFF. The CDR3 coding sequence is TGTGCCAGCAGTTACTTTGAGGGTGACGGCACTGAAGCTTTCTTT.

The rearrangement links TRBV9 to TRBJ2-5; possible D gene TRBD2, 6 bases. CDR1 SGDLS and CDR2 YYNGEE come from the germline V gene. The V end lost 3 bases, the J end lost 4 bases, and 13 bases lay between the germline ends. The CDR3 consists of 14 residues. CDR3 coding DNA: TGTGCCAGCAGCGGAGGGGACGGGGGAGAGACCCAGTACTTC. Translated: CASSGGDGGETQYF. The full variable domain, its missing parts supplied by reference TRBV9 and TRBJ2-5, is DSGVTQTPKHLITATGQRVTLRCSPRSGDLSVYWYQQSLDQGLQFLIQYYNGEERAKGNILERFSAQQFPDLHSELNLSSLELGDSALYFCASSGGDGGETQYFGPGTRLLVL.

This clonotype occurred a few times. V gene TRBV7-2 combines with J gene TRBJ2-3; 11 nucleotides agree with TRBD2. V gave up 5 bases and J gave up 0 bases; unmatched junction bases: 13. Germline V gives CDR1 SGHTA, CDR2 FQGNSA. CDR3 length: 19 residues. Here the CDR3 DNA reads TGTGCCAGCAGCCCAATAGGACTAGCGGGTTCCCCTAGCACAGATACGCAGTATTTT. This sequence encodes CASSPIGLAGSPSTDTQYF. Filled out from reference TRBV7-2 and TRBJ2-3, the complete variable domain reads GAGVSQSPSNKVTEKGKDVELRCDPISGHTALYWYRQSLGQGLEFLIYFQGNSAPDKSGLPSDRFSAERTGGSVSTLTIQRTQQEDSAVYLCASSPIGLAGSPSTDTQYFGPGTRLTVL.

The chain uses TRBV11-2 and TRBJ2-1; D perhaps matches TRBD1 (6 bases). The CDR3 contains 14 residues. Deletions cut 3 bases from V and 3 bases from J, with 9 bases between. Looked up from germline, CDR1 is SGHAT and CDR2 is FQNNGV. This CDR3 reads CASSLDRYYNEQFF. For the CDR3, the DNA is TGTGCCAGCAGCTTGGACAGATACTACAATGAGCAGTTCTTC.

The gene calls are TRBV4-2 and TRBJ2-7, with D perhaps matching TRBD1 or TRBD2 (5 bases each). The V gene's germline CDR1 is LGHNA and CDR2 YNFKEQ. The V gene lost 4 bases and the J gene lost 0 bases, with 10 bases spanning the gap. This CDR3 region has 14 residues. For the CDR3, the DNA is TGTGCCAGCAGCCGCTTGGGGACCTCCTACGAGCAGTACTTC. Translated: CASSRLGTSYEQYF.

The chain combines TRBV12-3 or TRBV12-4 with TRBJ2-5, with 8 bases identical to TRBD2. This CDR3 contains 17 residues. V lost 5 bases, J lost 5 bases, and 16 bases stayed unmatched. CDR3 protein: CASSTGSSGVGSETQYF. CDR3 bases: TGTGCCAGCAGTACTGGGAGTAGCGGGGTCGGTTCGGAGACCCAGTACTTC.

The V call is TRBV4-1, the J call TRBJ1-5, with D perhaps matching TRBD1 (5 bases). Germline V lookup: CDR1 MGHRA, CDR2 YSYEKL. This CDR3 has 16 amino acids. Trimming took off 4 bases at V and 3 bases at J, with 16 bases between the two ends. CDR3 residues: CASSPTTTGDNQPQHF. CDR3 DNA sequence: TGCGCCAGCAGCCCCACGACAACGGGGGACAATCAGCCCCAGCATTTT.

The genes are TRBV29-1 and TRBJ2-5; TRBD2 aligns across 11 bases. Germline trimming cut 4 bases from V and 4 bases from J; bases unmatched to any gene: 5. The CDR3 sequence is 14 residues long. Germline V gene data show CDR1 as SQVTM and CDR2 as ANQGSEA. The CDR3 region is CSVVVAGGPETQYF. The CDR3 coding sequence is TGCAGCGTTGTAGTAGCGGGGGGGCCAGAGACCCAGTACTTC.

V usage is TRBV20-1 and J usage is TRBJ1-2; D not resolved. CDR3 length: 16 residues. Germline V lookup: CDR1 DFQATT, CDR2 SNEGSKA (reference sequence). The germline V and J ends were trimmed by 1 base and 4 bases, with 19 bases remaining between them. The CDR3 DNA sequence: TGCAGTGCTAGAGTTCCAGATCTGGGCAGAAGCTATGGCTACACCTTC. The encoded protein is CSARVPDLGRSYGYTF.

The sample holds a few counts of this clonotype. V gene TRBV28 combines with J gene TRBJ1-5; TRBD1 might be the D (5 bases). There are 13 residues in the CDR3. The ends were cut back, 11 bases at V and 7 bases at J, with 18 bases in the middle. Germline CDR1 and CDR2: MDHEN and SYDVKM. As DNA, the CDR3 is TGTGCCGGAAAAAGCCGAGGGGTACAGCCCCAGCATTTT. Residues: CAGKSRGVQPQHF. Using reference TRBV28 and TRBJ1-5 for the parts outside the CDR3, the full variable domain is DVKVTQSSRYLVKRTGEKVFLECVQDMDHENMFWYRQDPGLGLRLIYFSYDVKMKEKGDIPEGYSVSREKKERFSLILESASTNQTSMYLCAGKSRGVQPQHFGDGTRLSIL.

V gene TRBV6-1 combines with J gene TRBJ1-1; D might be TRBD1 (5 bases). The CDR3 is 15 residues long. V dropped 5 bases and J dropped 3 bases, with 16 bases sitting between them. Germline-derived CDR1 and CDR2 are MNHNS and SASEGT. CDR3 bases: TGTGCCAGCAGTACCCGACTGGCGGGGGACACTGAAGCTTTCTTT. This translates into CASSTRLAGDTEAFF.

Details on this clonotype: One base away lies a much larger clone, so this may be a sequencing read error. The chain has TRBV6-6 and TRBJ1-6; possibly TRBD1 for D (5 bases). The CDR3 runs 17 residues. The germline V gene has CDR1 MNHNY and CDR2 SVGAGI (reference sequence). CDR3 DNA sequence: TGTGCCAGCAGTTACCTCCGGGGCAGCTCCTATAATTCACTCCTCCACTTT. It encodes CASSYLRGSSYNSLLHF.

This clonotype was counted a few times. The gene calls are TRBV5-1 and TRBJ2-5; TRBD2 aligns across 10 bases. V trimming: 0 bases; J trimming: 2 bases; junction bases outside the gene matches: 4. This CDR3 has 16 residues. Germline V gene sequence: CDR1 SGHRS, CDR2 YFSETQ. The CDR3 region is CASSLASGGAQETQYF. Written as DNA, the CDR3 is TGCGCCAGCAGCTTGGCGAGCGGGGGGGCTCAAGAGACCCAGTACTTC.

This clonotype was found a few times. The chain links TRBV25-1 to TRBJ1-4; D might be TRBD1 (5 bases). The V end lost 4 bases, the J end lost 0 bases, and 12 bases lay between the germline ends. The CDR3 is made up of 16 amino acids. CDR1 and CDR2 (germline): MGHDK, SYGVNS. Written as DNA, the CDR3 is TGTGCCAGCAGTGGTCGGGGGTCCCCAACTAATGAAAAACTGTTTTTT. It codes for CASSGRGSPTNEKLFF.

The chain combines TRBV29-1 with TRBJ2-7, with D hard to call. The V gene lost 4 bases and the J gene lost 2 bases, with 12 bases spanning the gap. The length of the CDR3 is 13 residues. The germline V gene encodes CDR1 SQVTM and CDR2 ANQGSEA. Written as DNA, the CDR3 is TGCAGCGTTGCGGCTTCGGGTACCTACGAGCAGTACTTC. Translated, it gives CSVAASGTYEQYF.

On this clonotype itself: An end of the junction does not agree with germline; a read error may underlie this. V and J are TRBV5-1 and TRBJ1-1, with D tentatively TRBD1 (6 bases). Germline V gene sequence: CDR1 SGHRS, CDR2 YFSETQ. The CDR3 spans 14 residues. The CDR3 reads CAGTLGQLNTEVFF. The CDR3 bases are TGCGCCGGCACCCTGGGACAACTGAACACTGAAGTTTTCTTT.

This clonotype occurred a few times. Compared with germline, one end of the junction differs, possibly owing to a read error. The CDR3 nucleotides are TGCGCCTCACGGGACTCTGGGACCAACGTCCTGACTTTC. This encodes CASRDSGTNVLTF. The rearrangement uses TRBV5-1 and TRBJ2-6; tentatively, D is TRBD2 (6 bases). The CDR3 covers 13 residues. The germline V gene has CDR1 SGHRS and CDR2 YFSETQ.

This clonotype was picked up a small number of times. This CDR3 reads CSARFPSGGAVETDTQYF. The CDR3 nucleotides read TGCAGTGCTAGATTCCCTAGCGGGGGGGCGGTAGAGACAGATACGCAGTATTTT. This chain links TRBV20-1 with TRBJ2-3; 12 nucleotides match TRBD2. The CDR3 covers 18 residues. Per the germline V gene, CDR1 is DFQATT and CDR2 is SNEGSKA (reference sequence). The trim removed 2 bases at V and 3 bases at J, leaving 12 bases unmatched.

Only a few counts were recorded for this clonotype. The V and J genes are TRBV4-3 and TRBJ1-2; the match to TRBD1 covers 9 bases. Germline V gene data show CDR1 as LGHNA and CDR2 as YSLEER. Trimming at V came to 0 bases and at J to 5 bases, leaving 13 bases not matched to a gene. This CDR3 has 18 amino acids. The CDR3 DNA reads TGCGCCAGCAGCCAAGATTTTTCGAGTGGGACAGGGCGGTATGGCTACACCTTC. Translated: CASSQDFSSGTGRYGYTF.

The rearrangement uses TRBV10-3 and TRBJ1-2, with D unresolved. V lost 5 bases, J lost 6 bases, and 13 bases lay in between. The CDR3 contains 13 residues. Per germline, CDR1 ENHRY and CDR2 SYGVKD. CDR3 residues: CAISFSAGDGYTF. DNA of the CDR3: TGTGCCATCAGTTTCTCGGCCGGAGATGGCTACACCTTC.

The V and J genes are TRBV29-1 and TRBJ1-1; 7 bases fit TRBD1. After removal of 3 bases from V and 3 bases from J, the junction contained 10 bases not matched to a gene. The CDR3 loop spans 15 amino acids. Per the germline V gene, CDR1 is SQVTM and CDR2 is ANQGSEA. CDR3 in amino acids: CSVEVRGASDTEAFF. CDR3 coding DNA: TGCAGCGTTGAGGTCAGGGGGGCTTCGGACACTGAAGCTTTCTTT. Using reference TRBV29-1 and TRBJ1-1 for the parts outside the CDR3, the full variable domain is SAVISQKPSRDICQRGTSLTIQCQVDSQVTMMFWYRQQPGQSLTLIATANQGSEATYESGFVIDKFPISRPNLTFSTLTVSNMSPEDSSIYLCSVEVRGASDTEAFFGQGTRLTVV.